What follows are 10 T cell receptor beta chains derived from one specimen sequenced in a study of blood T cells in healthy people across ages. A second PCR of 7 to 11 cycles used a sample-barcoded 5' primer and a J-beta primer mix. TCRdb processed the 5' RACE reads anew with MiXCR; each CDR3 protein has one entry. The sample lists around 1,900,000 distinct CDR3 sequences, 35% to 50% occurring once. The sequencing input was blood. The receptor source for this set is a human donor in good health.

With regard to this clonotype: A read error may produce the germline difference seen at one junction end. The V and J genes are TRBV4-2 and TRBJ2-3; 9 nucleotides line up with TRBD2. The CDR3 sequence is 17 residues long. Germline V gene lookup returns CDR1 LGHNA and CDR2 YNFKEQ. Here the CDR3 DNA reads TGCGCCAGCAGCCAACGATCGGGACTAGCAGGCACAGATACGCAGTATTTT. Encoded protein: CASSQRSGLAGTDTQYF.

This clonotype was recorded at least ten times. The chain recombines TRBV10-3 with TRBJ2-7; 11 bases agree with TRBD1. Germline-derived CDR1 and CDR2 are ENHRY and SYGVKD. The CDR3 is 14 residues long. After removal of 8 bases from V and 0 bases from J, the junction contained 3 bases not matched to a gene. For the CDR3, the DNA is TGTGCCATCTCCGGGACAGGGGGCTCCTACGAGCAGTACTTC. It yields the protein CAISGTGGSYEQYF.

The chain recombines TRBV27 with TRBJ2-7; 8 nucleotides align to TRBD1. CDR1 is MNHEY and CDR2 is SMNVEV in the germline V gene (reference sequence). CDR3 size: 14 residues. The ends lost 6 bases at V and 6 bases at J; junction bases unmatched: 10. CDR3 DNA sequence: TGTGCCAGCAGGCGGACAGGGTCAGTCGGCGAGCAGTACTTC. Protein product: CASRRTGSVGEQYF.

This chain joins TRBV28 and TRBJ2-7, with D possibly TRBD1 on 7 matching bases. The germline CDR1 and CDR2 sequences are MDHEN and SYDVKM. V lost 8 bases to trimming and J lost 4 bases, with 12 bases between them. The length of the CDR3 is 12 residues. CDR3 nucleotides: TGTGCCAGCGCGGGACAGAGGTACGAGCAGTACTTC. This gives the protein CASAGQRYEQYF.

This clonotype came up once. The chain links TRBV10-3 to TRBJ1-5, with 12 bases lining up with TRBD1. The germline CDR1 and CDR2 sequences are ENHRY and SYGVKD. This CDR3 is built from 17 residues. J was trimmed by 0 bases and V by 2 bases; bases with no gene match: 2. In DNA, the CDR3 is TGTGCCATCAGTGAGGGGACAGGGGGCGATAGCAATCAGCCCCAGCATTTT. It is translated as CAISEGTGGDSNQPQHF.

This clonotype was picked up a small number of times. The J gene is TRBJ1-1, the V gene TRBV29-1; D is possibly TRBD1 (5 bases). CDR1 SQVTM and CDR2 ANQGSEA come from the germline V gene. This CDR3 contains 13 residues. Trimming removed 7 bases at V and 6 bases at J, with 18 bases between. The CDR3 sequence: CSAREGGAAEAFF. CDR3 coding DNA: TGCAGCGCCCGTGAGGGTGGGGCAGCTGAAGCTTTCTTT.

This chain links TRBV6-2 or TRBV6-3 with TRBJ2-2; D remains ambiguous. V was trimmed by 5 bases and J by 5 bases, leaving 21 bases between them. Germline-derived CDR1 and CDR2 are MNHEY and SVGEGT. The CDR3 runs to 17 residues. In nucleotides, the CDR3 is TGTGCCAGCAGTATCCTGAGTAACTTCATTAATACCGGGGAGCTGTTTTTT. Translated, it gives CASSILSNFINTGELFF.

This clonotype was counted a few times. With a much larger clone just one base away, this may be a read error. The J gene is TRBJ2-1, the V gene TRBV6-2 or TRBV6-3, with 7 nucleotides matching TRBD1. The J call may be incorrect, as the DNA end agrees better with TRBJ2-7. Germline V gene data show CDR1 as MNHEY and CDR2 as SVGEGT. There are 14 residues in the CDR3. CDR3 sequence: CASSYSTGYNEQYF. As DNA, the CDR3 is TGTGCCAGCAGTTACTCGACAGGGTACAATGAGCAGTACTTC.

This clonotype was detected a few times. This chain links TRBV3-1 with TRBJ2-5; D possibly corresponds to TRBD1 (6 bases). CDR3 length: 14 residues. Germline loops: CDR1 LGHDT, CDR2 YNNKEL (reference sequence). The V and J ends lost 3 bases and 2 bases respectively, with 10 bases between them. The DNA of the CDR3 is TGTGCCAGCAGCCACCGGACAGCACAAGAGACCCAGTACTTC. The encoded protein is CASSHRTAQETQYF.

This clonotype turned up a few times. The chain joins TRBV10-3 to TRBJ1-5; D ambiguous. From germline, CDR1 is ENHRY and CDR2 SYGVKD. With 2 bases removed from V and 2 bases from J, the gap between germline ends came to 10 bases. This CDR3 has 15 residues. The CDR3 sequence is CAISEGYNGNQPQHF. DNA of the CDR3: TGTGCCATCAGTGAGGGGTATAATGGCAATCAGCCCCAGCATTTT.